Each of the 12 T cell receptor beta chains below was sequenced from the same sample in a study of breast tumors, draining lymph nodes, adjacent tissues. TCRdb processed the multiplex PCR reads anew with MiXCR; each CDR3 protein has one entry. Of 150,000 to 200,000 distinct CDR3 sequences in the sample, approximately 30% were seen once. Samples came from axillary lymph nodes draining the breast cancer. The specimen sequenced was axillary lymph node tissue. These receptors all come from a female donor with breast cancer. Some clones in this sample may be carry-over from other donors' samples.

This clonotype was detected ten times or more. The rearrangement uses TRBV19 and TRBJ2-1; no firm D call. The V and J ends lost 3 bases and 8 bases respectively, with 11 bases between them. This CDR3 has 13 residues. Germline V gives CDR1 LNHDA, CDR2 SQIVND (reference sequence). The CDR3 loop is CASSISLLDEQFF. DNA of the CDR3: TGTGCCAGTAGTATTAGCCTTTTAGATGAGCAGTTCTTC. Using reference TRBV19 and TRBJ2-1 for the parts outside the CDR3, the full variable domain is DGGITQSPKYLFRKEGQNVTLSCEQNLNHDAMYWYRQDPGQGLRLIYYSQIVNDFQKGDIAEGYSVSREKKESFPLTVTSAQKNPTAFYLCASSISLLDEQFFGPGTRLTVL.

This clonotype showed up many times. J is TRBJ1-2 and V is TRBV5-1; D possibly corresponds to TRBD1 (6 bases). Germline V lookup: CDR1 SGHRS, CDR2 YFSETQ. V lost 0 bases and J 8 bases, leaving 8 bases between the germline ends. The CDR3 has 12 amino acids. The CDR3 coding sequence is TGCGCCAGCAGCTTGGTTGGGGGCGGCTACACCTTC. Its protein is CASSLVGGGYTF.

The table lists this clonotype with many counts. The rearrangement links TRBV29-1 to TRBJ1-4; maybe TRBD1 (5 bases). V dropped 0 bases and J dropped 7 bases, with 15 bases sitting between them. The CDR3 is made up of 15 amino acids. CDR1 is SQVTM and CDR2 is ANQGSEA in the germline V gene. The CDR3: CSVEDSPMQGEKLFF. CDR3 DNA sequence: TGCAGCGTTGAAGATAGTCCTATGCAGGGTGAAAAACTGTTTTTT.

Many counts were recorded for this clonotype. V gene TRBV5-1 combines with J gene TRBJ1-2; no firm D call. The ends were cut back, 1 base at V and 8 bases at J, with 12 bases in the middle. The germline gives CDR1 SGHRS, CDR2 YFSETQ. The CDR3 spans 13 residues. CDR3 in amino acids: CASSLNVGVGYTF. DNA of the CDR3: TGCGCCAGCAGCTTGAATGTTGGGGTCGGCTACACCTTC.

This clonotype was counted many times. The J gene is TRBJ1-6, the V gene TRBV5-8; D not certain. Per germline, CDR1 SGHTS and CDR2 YDEGEE. The CDR3 is 16 amino acids. V was shortened by 0 bases and J by 3 bases, with 10 bases between the two germline ends. The CDR3 bases are TGTGCCAGCAGCTTGGCGGTAGGGATCTATAATTCACCCCTCCACTTT. Its protein is CASSLAVGIYNSPLHF.

This clonotype was seen many times. The CDR3 loop is CASSIPLLEQFF. The CDR3 nucleotides are TGTGCCAGTTCCATCCCCCTGCTAGAGCAGTTCTTC. This chain links TRBV19 with TRBJ2-1; no definite D call. Germline CDR1 LNHDA, CDR2 SQIVND (reference sequence). The CDR3 length is 12 residues. V was trimmed by 8 bases and J by 10 bases, leaving 15 bases between them.

There are many counts of this clonotype. The J gene is TRBJ1-5, the V gene TRBV30, with D possibly matching TRBD1 (6 bases). The CDR3 is 15 amino acids. The V gene lost 1 base and the J gene lost 2 bases, with 12 bases spanning the gap. Germline V lookup: CDR1 GTSNPN, CDR2 SVGIG (reference sequence). Written as DNA, the CDR3 is TGTGCCTGGAGTGGCGAGGGGGTTGGCAATCAGCCCCAGCATTTT. Translation: CAWSGEGVGNQPQHF. Full variable domain (rest looked up from reference TRBV30 and TRBJ1-5): SQTIHQWPATLVQPVGSPLSLECTVEGTSNPNLYWYRQAAGRGLQLLFYSVGIGQISSEVPQNLSASRPQDRQFILSSKKLLLSDSGFYLCAWSGEGVGNQPQHFGDGTRLSIL.

The chain is built from TRBV5-1 and TRBJ1-1; a possible D gene is TRBD1 (6 bases). This CDR3 spans 15 amino acids. Trimming took 4 bases from V and 4 from J, leaving 17 bases between them. Looked up from germline, CDR1 is SGHRS and CDR2 is YFSETQ. CDR3 in amino acids: CASSTLSGAVTEAFF. CDR3 nucleotides: TGCGCCAGCAGCACCCTATCGGGGGCTGTCACTGAAGCTTTCTTT.

This clonotype was recorded many times. This rearrangement joins TRBV5-6 to TRBJ2-7, with unresolved D. This CDR3 has 13 amino acids. CDR1 and CDR2 (germline): SGHDT, YYEEEE. The V and J ends lost 2 bases and 1 base respectively, with 7 bases between them. CDR3 region: CASSFIGSYEQYF. The CDR3 DNA reads as TGTGCCAGCAGCTTTATTGGTTCCTACGAGCAGTACTTC.

This clonotype was counted at least ten times. J is TRBJ1-5 and V is TRBV6-5; D uncertain. The V gene lost 5 bases and the J gene lost 1 base, with 6 bases spanning the gap. Germline loops: CDR1 MNHEY, CDR2 SVGAGI. The CDR3 is made up of 13 amino acids. The CDR3 loop reads CASSITSNQPQHF. The CDR3 DNA reads as TGTGCCAGCAGTATAACAAGCAATCAGCCCCAGCATTTT.

The chain is built from TRBV7-8 and TRBJ2-2; D is unresolved. This CDR3 has 13 amino acids. In germline, CDR1 is SGHVS, CDR2 FQNEAQ. The V end was cut by 5 bases, the J end by 1 base, with 5 bases between. CDR3 DNA sequence: TGTGCCAGCAGCGTAAAGAACACCGGGGAGCTGTTTTTT. Translation: CASSVKNTGELFF.

V usage is TRBV30 and J usage is TRBJ1-1; D is uncertain. The CDR3 consists of 13 residues. With 4 bases removed from V and 3 bases from J, the gap between germline ends came to 12 bases. Per the germline V gene, CDR1 is GTSNPN and CDR2 is SVGIG (reference sequence). The CDR3 DNA sequence: TGTGCCTGGATGCGCGGGAGGGACACTGAAGCTTTCTTT. Translated: CAWMRGRDTEAFF.